Sequencing of this T cell receptor beta chain was carried out in a study of tissue T cells after allogeneic stem cell transplantation. Study-wide findings and caveats: Some tissue clones might be persisting host cells; their alloreactivity or antigen specificity was not determined. Within patients, tissue anatomy strongly shaped TCR repertoire composition. Across patients, clones rarely overlapped, yet motif clusters were shared tissue-specifically.

This clone has just a few counts. What it binds is unknown. Gene names follow the mouse nomenclature. The read ends 1 residue shy of where the CDR3 ends; the end is completed using the germline J gene. Time point specified: mouse harvest day 7 after allogeneic transplant. The graft held 10^6 splenic CD5+ T cells and 10^7 T-cell-depleted bone marrow cells. The CDR3 spans 11 residues. Germline CDR1 and CDR2: FNHDT and SITEND (reference sequence). Trimming removed 4 bases from V and 7 bases from J, with 9 bases in between. TCRbeta CDR3 was sequenced at survey depth with template counts. The data were produced by immunoSEQ multiplex PCR, yet TCRdb's version contains in-frame clones alone and is incomplete. In the table there are roughly 8,700 clones, around half of which are singletons.

This chain connects TRBV19 to TRBJ2-7; no clear D gene. This clonotype was obtained from a female BALB/c mouse given C57BL/6 T cells with graft-versus-host disease after an allogeneic hematopoietic cell transplant. The sequenced material came from gut tissue. The chain's CDR3 is CASSPGEEQYF. CDR3 DNA, as far as it was read: TGTGCCAGCAGTCCGGGTGAGGAACAGTAC.